These T cell receptor beta chains were read from a single sample in a study of neurological immune-mediated disorders. Each CDR3 protein gets one entry after TCRdb re-called the 5' RACE reads with MiXCR. Of some 18,000 distinct CDR3 sequences listed, approximately 6.8% are singletons. Material: CD8+ T cells from blood. Receptors were obtained from a woman aged 30 to 39 with HTLV-1-associated myelopathy (HAM/TSP). CDR3s include the opening cysteine and the closing phenylalanine or tryptophan. The D gene is left open where the match is weak. Clone size is given as how often the clone was seen (once, few, many) or a class if it is expanded.

D gene	V gene	J gene	clone size	CDR3 protein	CDR3 DNA
TRBD1	TRBV9	TRBJ2-7	many	CASSETGDTYEQYF	TGTGCCAGCAGCGAGACAGGGGATACCTACGAGCAGTACTTC
NA	TRBV6-1	TRBJ2-2	many	CASRARGGPGELFF	TGTGCCAGCAGGGCCAGGGGGGGGCCCGGGGAGCTGTTTTTT
TRBD2	TRBV20-1	TRBJ2-3	many	CSAPSGGPTDTQYF	TGCAGTGCTCCTAGCGGGGGGCCCACAGATACGCAGTATTTT
NA	TRBV5-5	TRBJ1-6	many	CASSLRDGNSPLHF	TGTGCCAGCAGCTTGCGGGACGGAAATTCACCCCTCCACTTT
NA	TRBV24-1	TRBJ2-5	many	CATSDSWTFQETQYF	TGTGCCACCAGTGACTCCTGGACCTTCCAGGAGACCCAGTACTTC
NA	TRBV5-8	TRBJ2-7	many	CASSLWPDDYEQYF	TGTGCCAGCAGCTTGTGGCCGGACGACTACGAGCAGTACTTC
NA	TRBV19	TRBJ2-3	few	CASSILLGATDTQYF	TGTGCCAGTAGTATACTTCTCGGGGCAACAGATACGCAGTATTTT
TRBD2	TRBV20-1	TRBJ2-7	many	CSARGLGGGRDEQYF	TGCAGTGCTAGAGGGTTGGGAGGAGGGAGGGACGAGCAGTACTTC
NA	TRBV5-5	TRBJ2-2	many	CASSFRRGPDQLTGELFF	TGTGCCAGCAGCTTCCGCAGAGGCCCAGATCAGCTCACCGGGGAGCTGTTTTTT
NA	TRBV14	TRBJ2-1	many	CASSRGLSSEKGGPYNEQFF	TGTGCCAGCAGCCGTGGTTTGTCTAGCGAGAAAGGAGGTCCCTACAATGAGCAGTTCTTC
NA	TRBV29-1	TRBJ2-2	many	CSVVAVTGELFF	TGCAGCGTTGTCGCTGTGACCGGGGAGCTGTTTTTT
NA	TRBV6-5	TRBJ2-7	many	CASSYDGTGTYEQYF	TGTGCCAGCAGTTACGACGGAACAGGGACCTACGAGCAGTACTTC
TRBD1	TRBV29-1	TRBJ2-7	many	CSVEGIPGQGKRNEQYF	TGCAGCGTTGAAGGTATTCCGGGACAGGGCAAGAGGAACGAGCAGTACTTC
NA	TRBV28	TRBJ1-1	many	CASSLVSTGNTEAFF	TGTGCCAGCAGTTTAGTTTCTACGGGAAACACTGAAGCTTTCTTT
TRBD2	TRBV20-1	TRBJ2-1	many	CSARSELAGVNEQFF	TGCAGTGCTAGATCCGAACTAGCGGGGGTCAATGAGCAGTTCTTC
TRBD2	TRBV20-1	TRBJ2-7	many	CSARDLSGADYEQYF	TGCAGTGCTAGAGATTTAAGCGGGGCGGACTACGAGCAGTACTTC
TRBD1	TRBV11-2	TRBJ2-7	many	CASSLTGQLLSYEQYF	TGTGCCAGCAGCTTAACGGGACAGCTCCTCTCCTACGAGCAGTACTTC
NA	TRBV20-1	TRBJ2-3	many	CSARNQHLDGAGPSTDTQYF	TGCAGTGCTAGGAATCAACATTTAGACGGGGCGGGCCCGAGCACAGATACGCAGTATTTT